This TCR beta chain appears in the sequencing data of a study of blood T cell repertoires in COVID-19. Study overall: From the United States, Italy and Spain came samples of acute and convalescent COVID-19. The cDNA or gDNA used as material had been derived from T cells, B-cell-depleted T cells, or PBMCs.

The germline CDR1 and CDR2 sequences are ENHRY and SYGVKD. CDR3 length: 18 amino acids. A Seattle source enrolled patients during active infection and followed them longitudinally. As concerns this clone: The germline gene is not matched at one end of the junction; a read error may be the cause.

In the authors' methods: Quantification of nucleated cells was approximated via reference gene primer amplification. The assay was immunoSEQ multiplex PCR, and TCRdb's table has in-frame clones only and misses some. The V and J calls and clone size are taken from that table; D and trimming were inferred from the DNA. The table lists roughly 460,000 clones, approximately 90% of them singletons. The V and J genes are TRBV10-3 and TRBJ2-7; D perhaps matches TRBD2 (6 bases). The specimen sequenced was peripheral blood. This receptor was identified in a man aged 18 to 35 with COVID-19, enrolled during active disease. The CDR3 DNA reads as TGTGCCATCAGCGAGTCTAGGACCGGGAGTGCGAGCTCCTACGAGCAGTACTTC. This translates into CAISESRTGSASSYEQYF.